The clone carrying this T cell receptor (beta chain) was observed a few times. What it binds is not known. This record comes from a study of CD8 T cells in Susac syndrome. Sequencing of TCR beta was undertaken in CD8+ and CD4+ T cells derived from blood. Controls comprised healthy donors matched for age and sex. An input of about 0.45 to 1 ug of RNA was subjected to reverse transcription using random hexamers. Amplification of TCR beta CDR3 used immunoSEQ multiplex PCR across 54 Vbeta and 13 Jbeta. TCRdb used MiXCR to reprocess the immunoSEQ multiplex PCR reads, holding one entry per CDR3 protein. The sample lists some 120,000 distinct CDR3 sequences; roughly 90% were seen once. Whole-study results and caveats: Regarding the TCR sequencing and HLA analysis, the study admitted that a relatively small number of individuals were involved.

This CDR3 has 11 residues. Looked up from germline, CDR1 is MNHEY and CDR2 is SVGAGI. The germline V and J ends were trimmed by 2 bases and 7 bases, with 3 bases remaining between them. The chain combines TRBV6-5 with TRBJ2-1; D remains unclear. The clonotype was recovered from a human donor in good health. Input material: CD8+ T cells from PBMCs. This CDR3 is CASSYMNEQFF. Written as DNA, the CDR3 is TGTGCCAGCAGTTACATGAATGAGCAGTTCTTC.